This entry concerns a single T cell receptor beta chain. Its target is unknown. The data were obtained in a study of cytomegalovirus exposure and HLA in healthy donors. Study-wide points: Later analysis showed most CMV-associated TCR beta chains appearing HLA-restricted. As a later analysis showed, a missense DCLRE1C variant was linked to trimming of TCR beta V- and J-genes.

It was with 60 Vbeta and 13 Jbeta primers that the PCR ran. TCRdb keeps only in-frame clones here, not all; method: immunoSEQ multiplex PCR. This sample carries 70,000 to 95,000 clones, approximately 76% of them seen once, and the ten largest clones take around 10%. The junction had 4 bases not matched to a gene; V was cut back by 2 bases and J by 6 bases. CDR3 size: 15 residues. Germline loops: CDR1 MNHNY, CDR2 SVGAGI (reference sequence). The source is a man aged 30-40 years in good health and CMV-seropositive. J is TRBJ2-2 and V is TRBV6-6, with 9 bases that match TRBD1. Sequenced: PBMCs. In nucleotides, the CDR3 is TGTGCCAGCAGTTACGCCCGGGACAGGGCCGGGGAGCTGTTTTTT. Protein: CASSYARDRAGELFF.